This T cell receptor beta chain is from a study of OX40 agonist ivuxolimab in advanced cancers. CDR3 length: 15 amino acids. Germline V gives CDR1 SNHLY, CDR2 FYNNEI. Trimming cost V 4 bases and J 3 bases; bases outside gene matches: 7. This table comes from immunoSEQ multiplex PCR, and its TCRdb copy is limited to in-frame clones, with some not included. The table has roughly 50,000 clones, roughly 89% seen once. The TCR was taken from an adult with an advanced solid tumor such as melanoma, head and neck, liver or kidney cancer. Sequenced material: CD4+ or CD8+ T cells sorted from blood, taken in a trial of the OX40 agonist ivuxolimab. The chain combines TRBV2 with TRBJ2-3; 7 positions agree with TRBD2. The CDR3 sequence is CASSARGGQTDTQYF. The CDR3 nucleotides read TGTGCCAGCAGTGCTAGGGGAGGGCAGACAGATACGCAGTATTTT.